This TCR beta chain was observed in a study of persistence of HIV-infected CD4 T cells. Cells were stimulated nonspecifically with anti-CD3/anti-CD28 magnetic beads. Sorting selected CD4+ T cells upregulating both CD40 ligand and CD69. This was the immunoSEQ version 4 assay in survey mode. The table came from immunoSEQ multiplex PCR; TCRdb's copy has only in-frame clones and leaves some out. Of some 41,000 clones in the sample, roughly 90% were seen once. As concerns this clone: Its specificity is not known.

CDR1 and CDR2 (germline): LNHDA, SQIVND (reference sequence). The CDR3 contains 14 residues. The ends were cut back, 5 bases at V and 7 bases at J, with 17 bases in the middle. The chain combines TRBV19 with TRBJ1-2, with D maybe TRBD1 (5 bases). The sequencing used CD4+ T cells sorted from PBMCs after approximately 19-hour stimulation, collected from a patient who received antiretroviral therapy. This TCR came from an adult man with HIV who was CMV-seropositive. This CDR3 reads CASSPQGQGGGYTF. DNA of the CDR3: TGTGCCAGTAGTCCCCAAGGGCAGGGCGGTGGCTACACCTTC.